This T cell receptor (beta chain) came from a study of blood T cell repertoires in COVID-19. Overall study: Samples of COVID-19 (acute and convalescent) were obtained from the United States, Italy and Spain.

Assay: immunoSEQ multiplex PCR; the TCRdb copy retains only in-frame clones and omits some. The data show 290,000 or so clones, 70% to 90% seen once. V lost 8 bases to trimming and J lost 1 base, with 6 bases between them. Germline V gene lookup returns CDR1 MNHEY and CDR2 SMNVEV (reference sequence). The CDR3 covers 13 residues. The chain employs TRBV27 and TRBJ2-6; D ambiguous. Sequencing used peripheral blood. This sequence originates from a man between 65 and 85 years old with acute or convalescent COVID-19. The CDR3 DNA reads TGTGCCAGCTCCGAGTCTGGGGCCAACGTCCTGACTTTC. Translated: CASSESGANVLTF.